This T cell receptor (beta chain) was captured by sequencing in a study of blood T cell repertoires in COVID-19. The wider study: There were acute and convalescent COVID-19 samples, and they came from the United States, Italy and Spain. Sources were T cells, B-cell-depleted T cells, or PBMCs; the material itself was cDNA or gDNA.

Original handling: How many nucleated cells were present was estimated from reference gene primer amplification. TCRdb's table, derived via immunoSEQ multiplex PCR, lists solely in-frame clones and lacks some. V, J and clone size derive from that table, while D and trimming were established from the DNA sequence. This sample has under 200,000 clones, with under 90% found just once. There are 15 residues in the CDR3. Germline CDR1 is SEHNR and CDR2 is FQNEAQ (reference sequence). J gave up 7 bases and V 5 bases, and 6 bases lay outside the gene matches. Among Cohort 3 donors, those recovered had two negative PCRs, clearance, or symptom resolution.

The sequence was obtained from a man aged 45-60 years who had recovered from COVID-19. The chain carries TRBV7-9 and TRBJ2-1; TRBD2 agrees at 12 bases. Sequenced sample: PBMCs or T cells enriched from blood (not recorded which). The CDR3: CASSLASGGANEQFF. CDR3 DNA sequence: TGTGCCAGCAGCCTGGCTAGCGGGGGGGCAAATGAGCAGTTCTTC.